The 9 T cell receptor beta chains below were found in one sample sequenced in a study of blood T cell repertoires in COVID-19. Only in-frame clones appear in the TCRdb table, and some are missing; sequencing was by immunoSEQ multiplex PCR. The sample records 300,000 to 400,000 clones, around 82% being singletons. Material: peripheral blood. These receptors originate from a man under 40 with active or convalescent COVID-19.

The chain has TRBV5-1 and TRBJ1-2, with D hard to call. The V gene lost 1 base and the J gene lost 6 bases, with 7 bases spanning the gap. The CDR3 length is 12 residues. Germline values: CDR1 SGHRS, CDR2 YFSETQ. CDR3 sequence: CASSLYGNGYTF. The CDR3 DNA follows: TGCGCCAGCAGCTTGTACGGTAATGGCTACACCTTC.

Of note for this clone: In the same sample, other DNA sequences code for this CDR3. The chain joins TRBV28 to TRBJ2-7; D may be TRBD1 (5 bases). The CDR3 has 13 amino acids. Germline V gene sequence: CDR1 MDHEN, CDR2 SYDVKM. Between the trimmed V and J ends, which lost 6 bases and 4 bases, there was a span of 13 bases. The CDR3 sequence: CASSLQGPYEQYF. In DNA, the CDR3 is TGTGCCAGCAGCCTGCAGGGCCCATACGAGCAGTACTTC.

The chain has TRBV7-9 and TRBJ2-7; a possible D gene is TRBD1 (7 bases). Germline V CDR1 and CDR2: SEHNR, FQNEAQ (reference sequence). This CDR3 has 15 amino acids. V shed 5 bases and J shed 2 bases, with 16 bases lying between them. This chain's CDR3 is CASSPPDREAYEQYF. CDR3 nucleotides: TGTGCCAGCAGCCCACCTGACAGGGAGGCCTACGAGCAGTACTTC.

The CDR3 sequence: CASSPGANTEAFF. CDR3 nucleotide sequence: TGTGCCAGCTCACCAGGGGCGAACACTGAAGCTTTCTTT. The rearrangement links TRBV18 to TRBJ1-1; D perhaps matches TRBD1 (5 bases). CDR3 length equals 13 residues. Per germline, CDR1 KGHSH and CDR2 LQKENI. With 2 bases removed from V and 1 base from J, the gap between germline ends came to 5 bases.

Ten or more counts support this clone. The CDR3 DNA is TGTGCCAGCAGTTACTCAGGGGCCTTGAGCAATCAGCCCCAGCATTTT. Translated: CASSYSGALSNQPQHF. The rearrangement links TRBV6-2 or TRBV6-3 to TRBJ1-5; TRBD1 might be the D (5 bases). The CDR3 extends over 16 amino acids. Germline V gives CDR1 MNHEY, CDR2 SVGEGT. The ends were cut back, 0 bases at V and 1 base at J, with 10 bases in the middle.

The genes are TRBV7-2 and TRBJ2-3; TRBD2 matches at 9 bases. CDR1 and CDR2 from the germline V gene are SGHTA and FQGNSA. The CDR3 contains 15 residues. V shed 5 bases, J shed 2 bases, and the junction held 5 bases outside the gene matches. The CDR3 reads CASSRLAGSTDTQYF. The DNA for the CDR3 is TGTGCCAGCAGCAGGCTAGCGGGGTCCACAGATACGCAGTATTTT. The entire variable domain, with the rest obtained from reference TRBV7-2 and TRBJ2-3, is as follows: GAGVSQSPSNKVTEKGKDVELRCDPISGHTALYWYRQSLGQGLEFLIYFQGNSAPDKSGLPSDRFSAERTGGSVSTLTIQRTQQEDSAVYLCASSRLAGSTDTQYFGPGTRLTVL.

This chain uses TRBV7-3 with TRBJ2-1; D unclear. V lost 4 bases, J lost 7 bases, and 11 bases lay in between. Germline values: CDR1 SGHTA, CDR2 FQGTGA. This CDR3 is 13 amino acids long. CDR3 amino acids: CASSSPPRNEQFF. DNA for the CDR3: TGTGCCAGCAGCTCCCCTCCCAGAAATGAGCAGTTCTTC.

As DNA, the CDR3 is TGTGCCAGTAAAGGGGTTGGAACTAATGAAAAACTGTTTTTT. Its protein is CASKGVGTNEKLFF. The V and J genes are TRBV19 and TRBJ1-4, with D perhaps matching TRBD1 (5 bases). Trimming took off 7 bases at V and 1 base at J, with 10 bases between the two ends. The V gene's germline CDR1 is LNHDA and CDR2 SQIVND (reference sequence). The CDR3 runs to 14 residues.

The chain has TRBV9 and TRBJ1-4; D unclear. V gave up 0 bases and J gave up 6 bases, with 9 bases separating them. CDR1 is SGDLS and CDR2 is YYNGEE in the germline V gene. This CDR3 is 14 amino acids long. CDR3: CASSVGAGYEKLFF. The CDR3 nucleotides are TGTGCCAGCAGCGTAGGTGCAGGTTATGAAAAACTGTTTTTT.